This T cell receptor beta chain appears in the sequencing data of a study of T cell responses to AZD1222 COVID-19 vaccine. Study-level results: Clonal diversity was possibly underestimated, and white British individuals and females predominated among donors. The study reported that nearly half of spike-specific TCRs target unmutated variant regions.

About this clone itself: The antigen remains unidentified.

CDR3 length: 14 residues. V was trimmed by 3 bases and J by 5 bases, leaving 13 bases between them. CDR1 is LNHNV, CDR2 YYDKDF, per germline (reference sequence). Profiled with immunoSEQ multiplex PCR; TCRdb holds only in-frame clones, not every one. This table holds some 130,000 clones, roughly 87% found once. The clonotype comes from an adult who received the AZD1222 COVID-19 vaccine. The material was peripheral blood, obtained 28 days after the second AZD1222 dose. The chain employs TRBV15 and TRBJ2-5; the D gene is possibly TRBD1 (5 bases). The CDR3 reads CATSREGDQETQYF. The CDR3 DNA follows: TGTGCCACCAGCAGGGAAGGGGATCAGGAGACCCAGTACTTC.